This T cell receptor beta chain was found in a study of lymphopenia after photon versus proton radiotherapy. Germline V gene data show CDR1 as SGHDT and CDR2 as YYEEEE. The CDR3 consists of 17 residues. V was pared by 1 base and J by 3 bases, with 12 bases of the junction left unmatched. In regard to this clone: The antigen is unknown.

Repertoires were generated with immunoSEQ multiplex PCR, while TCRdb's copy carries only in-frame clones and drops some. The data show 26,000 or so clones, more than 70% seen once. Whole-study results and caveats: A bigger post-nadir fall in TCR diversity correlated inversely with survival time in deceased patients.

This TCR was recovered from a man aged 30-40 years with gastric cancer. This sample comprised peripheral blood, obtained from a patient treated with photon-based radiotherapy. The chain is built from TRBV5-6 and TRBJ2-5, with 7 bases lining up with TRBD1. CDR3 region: CASSLISGQPGEETQYF. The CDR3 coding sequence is TGTGCCAGCAGCTTGATTTCGGGACAGCCCGGGGAAGAGACCCAGTACTTC.